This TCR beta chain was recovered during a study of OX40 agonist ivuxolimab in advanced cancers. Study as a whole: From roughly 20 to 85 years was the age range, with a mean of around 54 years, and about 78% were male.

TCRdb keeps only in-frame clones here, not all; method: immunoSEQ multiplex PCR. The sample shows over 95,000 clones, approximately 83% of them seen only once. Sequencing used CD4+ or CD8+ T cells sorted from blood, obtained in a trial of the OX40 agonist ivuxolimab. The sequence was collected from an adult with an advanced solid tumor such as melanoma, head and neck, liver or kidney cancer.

CDR3 loop: CATVVERLRRNEQFF. CDR3 coding DNA: TGTGCCACCGTCGTGGAGCGGTTACGACGGAATGAGCAGTTCTTC. This chain connects TRBV28 to TRBJ2-1, with a weak D call TRBD2 (5 bases). CDR3 size: 15 residues. The V gene's germline CDR1 is MDHEN and CDR2 SYDVKM. The germline V and J ends were trimmed by 10 bases and 7 bases, with 23 bases remaining between them.